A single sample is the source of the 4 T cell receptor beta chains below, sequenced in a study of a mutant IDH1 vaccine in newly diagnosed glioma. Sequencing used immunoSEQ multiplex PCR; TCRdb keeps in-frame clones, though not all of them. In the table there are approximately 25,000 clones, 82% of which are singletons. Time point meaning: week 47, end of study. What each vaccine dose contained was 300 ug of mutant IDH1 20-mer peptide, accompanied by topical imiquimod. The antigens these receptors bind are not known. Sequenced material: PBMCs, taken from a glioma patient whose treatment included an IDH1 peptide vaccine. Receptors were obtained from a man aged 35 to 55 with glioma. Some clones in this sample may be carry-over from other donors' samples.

The CDR3 bases are TGTGCCAGCCAGCCGGAGGGAGGGAGTGAGCAGTACTTC. This sequence encodes CASQPEGGSEQYF. The V gene is TRBV2, the J gene TRBJ2-7; 7 bases line up with TRBD2. Trimming took 8 bases from V and 7 from J; bases not matched to a gene: 11. Germline loops: CDR1 SNHLY, CDR2 FYNNEI. This CDR3 spans 13 amino acids.

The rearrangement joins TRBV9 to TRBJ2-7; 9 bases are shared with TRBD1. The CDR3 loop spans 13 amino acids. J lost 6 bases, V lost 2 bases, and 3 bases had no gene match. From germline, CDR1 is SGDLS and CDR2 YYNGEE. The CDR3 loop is CASSVGQGVEQYF. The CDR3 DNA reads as TGTGCCAGCAGCGTGGGACAGGGCGTCGAGCAGTACTTC.

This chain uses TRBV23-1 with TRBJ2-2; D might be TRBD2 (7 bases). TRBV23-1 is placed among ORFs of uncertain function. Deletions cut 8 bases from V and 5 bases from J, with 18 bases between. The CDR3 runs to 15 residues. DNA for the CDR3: TGCGCCAGCGGATGCGGTGAGGGGGGGACCGGGGAGCTGTTTTTT. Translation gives CASGCGEGGTGELFF.

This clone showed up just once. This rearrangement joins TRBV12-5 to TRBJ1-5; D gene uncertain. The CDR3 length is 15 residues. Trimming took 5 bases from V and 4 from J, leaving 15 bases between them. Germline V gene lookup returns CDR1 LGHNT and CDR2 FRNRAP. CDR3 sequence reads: CASGPGGQLNQPQHF. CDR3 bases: TGTGCTAGTGGTCCTGGTGGTCAGCTTAATCAGCCCCAGCATTTT.